These T cell receptor beta chains were read from a single sample in a study of blood T cell repertoires in COVID-19. TCRdb keeps only in-frame clones here, not all; method: immunoSEQ multiplex PCR. This sample has under 80,000 clones, with around 87% found just once. Sample: peripheral blood. Receptors were obtained from a man in his 60s with acute or convalescent COVID-19. Both conserved end residues are part of each CDR3. A D gene is named only where the DNA matches it firmly. Expanded clones get a size class; other rows say once, few or many, or leave the size out.

clone size	V gene	D gene	J gene	CDR3 DNA	CDR3 protein
few	TRBV3-1/TRBV3-2	TRBD1	TRBJ1-2	TGTGCCAGCAGCCAAGGTCCGGGACAGGGCTATGGCTACACCTTC	CASSQGPGQGYGYTF
.	TRBV2	.	TRBJ1-3	TGTGCCAGCAGGGAAAGAAATCATCAGGGGACACTCTCTGGAAACACCATATATTTT	CASRERNHQGTLSGNTIYF
.	TRBV15	TRBD1	TRBJ1-1	TGTGCCACCAGCAGAGATGCGGACAGGGAAGCTTTCTTT	CATSRDADREAFF
.	TRBV15	TRBD2	TRBJ2-3	TGTGCCACCGAGCGGGGGAACACAGATACGCAGTATTTT	CATERGNTDTQYF
.	TRBV3-1/TRBV3-2	.	TRBJ2-2	TGTGCCAGCAGCCCTTGGGGGGAGACCGGGGAGCTGTTTTTT	CASSPWGETGELFF
.	TRBV4-3	.	TRBJ2-3	TGCGCCAGCAGCCAAGATACCCCTCGGGGTACGCAGTATTTT	CASSQDTPRGTQYF
.	TRBV7-2	.	TRBJ2-2	TGTGCCAGCAGCTTCCCGAGCCCCGGGGAGCTGTTTTTT	CASSFPSPGELFF
.	TRBV7-2	.	TRBJ1-3	TGTGCCAGCAGCTTACGGAGGCGAGGGGGCTCTGGAAACACCATATATTTT	CASSLRRRGGSGNTIYF
once	TRBV13	.	TRBJ1-4	TGTGCCAGCAGCCCCAGTTGGGCGGGGGGCTACGAAAAACTGTTTTTT	CASSPSWAGGYEKLFF
.	TRBV5-6	.	TRBJ1-2	TGTGCCAGCAGCTTGAAAGGAGAAAACTATGGCTACACCTTC	CASSLKGENYGYTF
.	TRBV7-2	.	TRBJ1-6	TGTGCCAGCAGCTTGGGGCGGGGCGCCGAATCACCCCTCCACTTT	CASSLGRGAESPLHF
.	TRBV7-2	.	TRBJ1-1	TGTGCCAGCAGCTTGGGGGCGGGGGGAATGAACACTGAAGCTTTCTTT	CASSLGAGGMNTEAFF
.	TRBV18	TRBD1	TRBJ1-1	TGTGCCAGCTCACCTTTACAGGGGATGAACACTGAAGCTTTCTTT	CASSPLQGMNTEAFF
.	TRBV30	TRBD1	TRBJ1-1	TGTGCCTGGAGTGTTGCCGGGACAGGGAATGCTTTCTTT	CAWSVAGTGNAFF
.	TRBV11-2	.	TRBJ2-7	TGTGCCAGCAGCCCCCGAATTGACAGCTACGAGCAGTACTTC	CASSPRIDSYEQYF
.	TRBV25-1	.	TRBJ1-6	TGTGCCAGCAGTGAGAACGTTAGGGGTATGACTTCACCCCTCCACTTT	CASSENVRGMTSPLHF
.	TRBV29-1	.	TRBJ1-5	TGCAGCGTTGTTTTGGGAGTCAATCAGCCCCAGCATTTT	CSVVLGVNQPQHF
once	TRBV6-1	TRBD1	TRBJ2-7	TGTGCCAGCAGTGAATCAGGATGGACAGGGTTGGAGCAGTACTTC	CASSESGWTGLEQYF
.	TRBV6-5	.	TRBJ1-1	TGTGCCAGCAGCAGGGCGACTGAAGCTTTCTTT	CASSRATEAFF
.	TRBV30	TRBD2	TRBJ2-7	TGTGCCTGGAGTGGCCGGCGGGACTATTACGAGCAGTACTTC	CAWSGRRDYYEQYF
once	TRBV3-1/TRBV3-2	.	TRBJ2-5	TGTGCCAGTACTGTGGTCGAGACCCAGTACTTC	CASTVVETQYF
once	TRBV30	TRBD1	TRBJ1-2	TGTGCCTGGAGTGTACAGGCTCGAGGGACAGGGGGCCTTGGCGGCTACACCTTC	CAWSVQARGTGGLGGYTF
.	TRBV19	.	TRBJ1-1	TGTGCCAGTAGTATTACGGGGGGCGGTGAAGCTTTCTTT	CASSITGGGEAFF
.	TRBV29-1	.	TRBJ1-1	TGCAGCGTTGAGAGAATCGGCGGTGAAGCTTTCTTT	CSVERIGGEAFF
.	TRBV6-5	.	TRBJ2-5	TGTGCCAGCAGTCGCCGGGCCCAAGGGGGGACCCAGTACTTC	CASSRRAQGGTQYF
once	TRBV7-9	TRBD2	TRBJ2-1	TGTGCCAGCAGCTTAGGCCACGGACTAGTTGATGAGCAGTTCTTC	CASSLGHGLVDEQFF
.	TRBV5-1	.	TRBJ1-6	TGCGCCAGCAGTCTCCTTGCGGGGGGGTATAATTCACCCCTCCACTTT	CASSLLAGGYNSPLHF
.	TRBV5-1	.	TRBJ1-1	TGCGCCAGCAGCTTGGAATTCCGGGGCACTGAAGCTTTCTTT	CASSLEFRGTEAFF